One and the same sample provided the 3 T cell receptor beta chains below, sequenced in a study of shared clonotypes between healthy human individuals. The assay was immunoSEQ multiplex PCR, and TCRdb's table has in-frame clones only and misses some. The data show roughly 2 million clones, approximately 96% seen once. Sequencing was done on a sample of naive CD4+ T cells sorted from blood. Noted subset: CD45RA+ positively selected. Every receptor here comes from a man between 18 and 35 years old in good health.

J is TRBJ1-1 and V is TRBV28; D not resolved. The CDR3 sequence is 14 residues long. CDR1 and CDR2 from the germline V gene are MDHEN and SYDVKM. Deletions cut 6 bases from V and 0 bases from J, with 11 bases between. The chain's CDR3 is CASREGNMNTEAFF. DNA of the CDR3: TGTGCCAGCAGGGAGGGCAATATGAACACTGAAGCTTTCTTT.

The V gene is TRBV5-1, the J gene TRBJ1-3; D unclear. Germline V gene lookup returns CDR1 SGHRS and CDR2 YFSETQ. V dropped 2 bases and J dropped 6 bases, with 15 bases sitting between them. This CDR3 is 15 amino acids long. In DNA form, the CDR3 reads TGCGCCAGCAGCTTATCAGGCAGAGGAGAAAACACCATATATTTT. This codes for CASSLSGRGENTIYF.

J is TRBJ2-2 and V is TRBV4-1; D is perhaps TRBD2 (6 bases). This CDR3 comprises 15 residues. The V gene lost 4 bases and the J gene lost 1 base, with 10 bases spanning the gap. The germline V gene encodes CDR1 MGHRA and CDR2 YSYEKL. For the CDR3, the DNA is TGCGCCAGCAGCCGTAGTAGCGGGAACACCGGGGAGCTGTTTTTT. Residues: CASSRSSGNTGELFF.